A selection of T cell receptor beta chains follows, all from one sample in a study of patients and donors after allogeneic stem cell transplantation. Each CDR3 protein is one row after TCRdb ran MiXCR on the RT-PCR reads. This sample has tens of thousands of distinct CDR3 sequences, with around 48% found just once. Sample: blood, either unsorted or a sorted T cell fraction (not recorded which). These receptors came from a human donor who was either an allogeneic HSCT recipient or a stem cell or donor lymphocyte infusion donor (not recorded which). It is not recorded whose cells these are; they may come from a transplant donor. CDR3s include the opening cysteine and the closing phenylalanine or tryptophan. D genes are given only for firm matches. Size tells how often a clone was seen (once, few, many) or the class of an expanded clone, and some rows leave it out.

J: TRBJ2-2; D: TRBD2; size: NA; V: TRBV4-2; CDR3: CASSQREKNTGELFF; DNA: TGTGCCAGCAGCCAGCGGGAGAAGAACACCGGGGAGCTGTTTTTT
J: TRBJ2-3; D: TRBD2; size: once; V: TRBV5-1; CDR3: CASSLAKAGSADTQYF; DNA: TGCGCCAGCAGCTTGGCCAAAGCGGGATCCGCAGATACGCAGTATTTT
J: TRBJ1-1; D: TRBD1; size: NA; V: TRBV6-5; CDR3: CASSGGQVVFSEAFF; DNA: TGTGCCAGCAGTGGGGGACAGGTTGTTTTTTCTGAAGCTTTCTTT
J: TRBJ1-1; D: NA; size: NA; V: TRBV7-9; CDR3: CASSLVRLNTEAFF; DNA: TGTGCCAGCAGCTTAGTGCGATTAAACACTGAAGCTTTCTTT
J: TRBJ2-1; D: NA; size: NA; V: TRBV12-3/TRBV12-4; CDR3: CASSLMSEQFF; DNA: TGTGCCAGCAGTTTGATGAGTGAGCAGTTCTTC
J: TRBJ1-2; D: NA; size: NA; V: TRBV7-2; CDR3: CASSLATGASNYGYTF; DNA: TGTGCCAGCAGCTTAGCGACAGGAGCGTCGAACTATGGCTACACCTTC
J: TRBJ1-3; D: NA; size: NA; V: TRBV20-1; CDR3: CSAPNSGNTIYF; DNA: TGCAGTGCTCCCAACTCTGGAAACACCATATATTTT
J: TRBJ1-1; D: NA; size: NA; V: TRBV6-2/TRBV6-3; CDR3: CASSYLRRQGTEAFF; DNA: TGTGCCAGCAGTTACCTCCGCAGGCAAGGGACTGAAGCTTTCTTT
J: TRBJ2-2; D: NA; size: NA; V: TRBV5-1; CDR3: CASSQEKVLNTGELFF; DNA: TGCGCCAGCAGCCAAGAGAAAGTCCTGAACACCGGGGAGCTGTTTTTT
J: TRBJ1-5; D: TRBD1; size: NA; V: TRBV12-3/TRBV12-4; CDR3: CASSLTTGSGNQPQHF; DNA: TGTGCCAGCAGTCTAACGACAGGGTCCGGCAATCAGCCCCAGCATTTT
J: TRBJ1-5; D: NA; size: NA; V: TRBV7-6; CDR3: CASSPRTDNQPQHF; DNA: TGTGCCAGCAGCCCAAGGACGGACAATCAGCCCCAGCATTTT
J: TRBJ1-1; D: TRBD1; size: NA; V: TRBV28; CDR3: CASSSPNRGEAFF; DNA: TGTGCCAGCAGTTCCCCTAACAGGGGAGAAGCTTTCTTT
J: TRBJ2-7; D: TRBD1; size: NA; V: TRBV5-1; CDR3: CASSFLGQGASYEQYF; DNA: TGCGCCAGCAGTTTTCTCGGACAGGGGGCTTCCTACGAGCAGTACTTC
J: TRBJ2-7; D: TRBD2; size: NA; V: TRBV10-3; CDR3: CATHREGGREQYF; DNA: TGTGCCACCCACCGTGAGGGAGGGCGCGAGCAGTACTTC
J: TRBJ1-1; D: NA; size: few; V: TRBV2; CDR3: CASSGGSRLNTEAFF; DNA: TGTGCCAGCAGCGGGGGCTCTAGATTAAACACTGAAGCTTTCTTT
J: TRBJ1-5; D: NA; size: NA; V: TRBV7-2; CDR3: CASSLVGNSNQPQHF; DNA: TGTGCCAGCAGCTTAGTAGGGAATAGCAATCAGCCCCAGCATTTT
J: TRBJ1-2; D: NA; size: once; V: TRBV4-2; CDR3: CASSQDALYGYTF; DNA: TGTGCCAGCAGCCAAGATGCCCTATATGGCTACACCTTC
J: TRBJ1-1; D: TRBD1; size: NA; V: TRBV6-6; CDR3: CASSLGNTGGAEAFF; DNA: TGTGCCAGCAGTTTAGGCAATACAGGGGGCGCAGAGGCTTTCTTT
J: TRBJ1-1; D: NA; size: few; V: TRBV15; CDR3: CATSKGPLGTEAFF; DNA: TGTGCCACCAGCAAGGGACCGCTGGGCACTGAAGCTTTCTTT
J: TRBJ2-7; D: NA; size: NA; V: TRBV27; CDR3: CASSLFSGTGRNF; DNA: TGTGCCAGCAGTTTATTTTCAGGGACCGGTAGGAACTTC
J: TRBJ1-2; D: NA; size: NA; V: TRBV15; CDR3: CATSTRAWGRATNYGYTF; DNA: TGTGCCACCAGCACAAGAGCGTGGGGGCGCGCCACTAATTATGGCTACACCTTC
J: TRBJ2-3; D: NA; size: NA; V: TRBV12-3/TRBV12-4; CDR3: CASSLITDTQYF; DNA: TGTGCCAGCAGTTTGATCACAGATACGCAGTATTTT